The 27 T cell receptor beta chains below come from one sample, sequenced in a study of T cell responses to AZD1222 COVID-19 vaccine. Using immunoSEQ multiplex PCR, the repertoire was profiled, and TCRdb retains in-frame clones only, with some absent. The table records 100,000 to 150,000 clones, around 89% of them present only once. Here the sequenced sample was peripheral blood, taken on day 0 of MenACWY control vaccination. The receptors originated from an adult in good health.

DNA of the CDR3: TGTGCCAGCACCCCCCCGACAGGGGGTGGGAACACTGAAGCTTTCTTT. This translates into CASTPPTGGGNTEAFF. This chain connects TRBV5-4 to TRBJ1-1; 9 bases are shared with TRBD1. This CDR3 comprises 16 residues. V lost 6 bases, J lost 1 base, and 10 bases stayed unmatched. Germline lookup yields CDR1 SGHNT and CDR2 YYREEE (reference sequence).

The CDR3: CAISEGTGLKSNQPQHF. Written as DNA, the CDR3 is TGTGCCATCAGTGAGGGGACAGGCCTGAAAAGCAATCAGCCCCAGCATTTT. The gene calls are TRBV10-3 and TRBJ1-5, with TRBD1 identical over 8 bases. The CDR3 totals 17 residues. CDR1 and CDR2 (germline): ENHRY, SYGVKD. The trim removed 2 bases at V and 1 base at J, leaving 7 bases unmatched.

This sequence joins TRBV6-5 and TRBJ1-1, with 7 positions matching TRBD1. Trimming at V came to 4 bases and at J to 3 bases, leaving 5 bases not matched to a gene. The CDR3 loop spans 14 amino acids. The germline V gene encodes CDR1 MNHEY and CDR2 SVGAGI. This CDR3 reads CASSSTGAHTEAFF. The CDR3 DNA sequence: TGTGCCAGCAGTTCAACAGGGGCCCACACTGAAGCTTTCTTT.

The CDR3: CASSLVPPGTGGSYTF. For the CDR3, the DNA is TGTGCCAGCAGCTTGGTTCCCCCTGGGACAGGGGGTAGCTACACCTTC. This rearrangement joins TRBV5-5 to TRBJ1-2; 11 bases agree with TRBD1. The CDR3 runs to 16 residues. With V trimmed by 0 bases and J by 9 bases, 10 bases remained unmatched. The germline V gene encodes CDR1 SGHKS and CDR2 YYEKEE (reference sequence).

This clone was observed a few times. This chain uses TRBV6-4 with TRBJ2-5, with D maybe TRBD1 (6 bases). Deletions cut 5 bases from V and 1 base from J, with 11 bases between. This CDR3 comprises 14 residues. CDR1 and CDR2 from the germline V gene are MRHNA and SNTAGT. CDR3 nucleotides: TGTGCCAGCAGTCCCAAAGGGGGCCAAGAGACCCAGTACTTC. Its translation is CASSPKGGQETQYF.

The genes are TRBV5-1 and TRBJ2-5, with D unclear. The V and J ends lost 1 base and 2 bases respectively, with 6 bases between them. CDR1 and CDR2 (germline): SGHRS, YFSETQ. This CDR3 spans 13 amino acids. DNA of the CDR3: TGCGCCAGCAGCTTGAGGTATCAAGAGACCCAGTACTTC. This gives the protein CASSLRYQETQYF.

This chain connects TRBV6-5 to TRBJ1-1, with unresolved D. CDR1 MNHEY and CDR2 SVGAGI come from the germline V gene. This CDR3 has 12 residues. Trimming removed 2 bases from V and 2 bases from J, with 3 bases in between. The CDR3 spells CASSYANTEAFF. The CDR3 DNA reads as TGTGCCAGCAGTTACGCTAACACTGAAGCTTTCTTT.

This clone was seen once. The rearrangement joins TRBV24-1 to TRBJ1-5; maybe TRBD1 (6 bases). The CDR3 totals 18 residues. V gave up 7 bases and J gave up 0 bases, with 21 bases separating them. Per the germline V gene, CDR1 is KGHDR and CDR2 is SFDVKD. CDR3: CATRAGVDRNHSNQPQHF. Here the CDR3 DNA reads TGTGCCACCAGGGCGGGGGTAGACAGGAATCATAGCAATCAGCCCCAGCATTTT.

The genes are TRBV27 and TRBJ2-3; D may be TRBD1 or TRBD2 (6 bases each). CDR1 and CDR2 from the germline V gene are MNHEY and SMNVEV (reference sequence). The CDR3 runs to 16 residues. V lost 7 bases and J lost 1, with 18 bases in between. The CDR3 region has the DNA TGTGCCAGCAAATTAGGGGGGTCCGTGGGCACAGATACGCAGTATTTT. Encoded protein: CASKLGGSVGTDTQYF.

This rearrangement joins TRBV7-9 to TRBJ1-1; TRBD1 matches 8 bases. Germline loops: CDR1 SEHNR, CDR2 FQNEAQ (reference sequence). The CDR3 is 14 amino acids. V was pared by 6 bases and J by 4 bases, with 7 bases of the junction left unmatched. CDR3 protein: CASSFRGLGTEAFF. The CDR3 DNA is TGTGCCAGCAGTTTCAGGGGGCTGGGCACTGAAGCTTTCTTT.

The chain uses TRBV11-3 and TRBJ1-3, with no clear D. The CDR3 is made up of 13 amino acids. V was trimmed by 5 bases and J by 4 bases, leaving 9 bases between them. Per the germline V gene, CDR1 is SGHNT and CDR2 is YENEEA. The CDR3 protein is CASSVGGGNTIYF. CDR3 nucleotide sequence: TGTGCCAGCAGCGTAGGAGGAGGAAACACCATATATTTT.

J is TRBJ1-3 and V is TRBV6-5; 7 nucleotides agree with TRBD1. In germline, CDR1 is MNHEY, CDR2 SVGAGI. This CDR3 is 13 amino acids long. Losses at the gene ends were 8 bases for V and 6 bases for J; bases not matched to a gene: 7. CDR3 coding DNA: TGTGCCAGCGTGGCAGGGGGGGCAAACACCATATATTTT. This translates into CASVAGGANTIYF.

Turning to this clone: At one end the junction does not follow the germline gene, possibly because of a read error. V and J are TRBV10-2 and TRBJ2-1, with TRBD1 matching over 7 bases. The CDR3 has 11 amino acids. Germline lookup yields CDR1 WSHSY and CDR2 SAAADI. The CDR3 nucleotides are TGCGCCAGCAATGAGGGACAGGAGCAGTTCTTC. Its protein product is CASNEGQEQFF.

This rearrangement joins TRBV27 to TRBJ2-4; tentative D call: TRBD2 (5 bases). CDR3 length: 15 residues. Deletions cut 4 bases from V and 1 base from J, with 11 bases between. Germline V lookup: CDR1 MNHEY, CDR2 SMNVEV (reference sequence). The CDR3 sequence: CASSSYGEAKNIQYF. In DNA, the CDR3 is TGTGCCAGCAGTTCCTATGGGGAGGCCAAAAACATTCAGTACTTC.

The chain couples TRBV7-7 to TRBJ2-5; D possibly corresponds to TRBD2 (6 bases). Germline V gene lookup returns CDR1 SSHAT and CDR2 FNYEAQ (reference sequence). The CDR3 has 15 residues. Trimming cost V 6 bases and J 3 bases, with 17 bases left between them. The CDR3 nucleotides are TGTGCCAGCAGGAGAAGGTCTAGCGTAGAAGAGACCCAGTACTTC. Translating it yields CASRRRSSVEETQYF.

This chain links TRBV7-9 with TRBJ2-7; D not resolved. Germline-derived CDR1 and CDR2 are SEHNR and FQNEAQ (reference sequence). This CDR3 spans 13 amino acids. V lost 3 bases and J 6 bases, leaving 12 bases between the germline ends. The CDR3 loop is CASSFSKTREQYF. The CDR3 nucleotides are TGTGCCAGCAGCTTCTCAAAGACACGCGAGCAGTACTTC.

J is TRBJ2-7 and V is TRBV10-2; 13 positions match TRBD2. The germline V gene has CDR1 WSHSY and CDR2 SAAADI. The CDR3 consists of 15 residues. Trimming removed 4 bases from V and 4 bases from J; junction bases left unmatched: 4. The CDR3 DNA is TGCGCCAGCAGTGGGACTAGCGGGAGCCTATACGAGCAGTACTTC. Protein product: CASSGTSGSLYEQYF.

The V call is TRBV29-1, the J call TRBJ1-1; 8 nucleotides agree with TRBD1. CDR1 and CDR2 from the germline V gene are SQVTM and ANQGSEA. This CDR3 is 14 amino acids long. Losses at the gene ends were 4 bases for V and 0 bases for J; bases not matched to a gene: 4. The CDR3: CSVAGQGMNTEAFF. CDR3 bases: TGCAGCGTTGCAGGACAGGGAATGAACACTGAAGCTTTCTTT.

The gene calls are TRBV6-5 and TRBJ2-7; 12 positions agree with TRBD1. With V trimmed by 3 bases and J by 5 bases, 8 bases remained unmatched. Germline V gives CDR1 MNHEY, CDR2 SVGAGI. This CDR3 is built from 16 residues. The CDR3 nucleotides are TGTGCCAGCAGTTATCTCCCGGGACAGGGGGCCCACGAGCAGTACTTC. Residues: CASSYLPGQGAHEQYF.

Concerning this clone: The same CDR3 also results from other DNA sequences found in this sample. This chain connects TRBV10-2 to TRBJ1-1; 7 bases map to TRBD1. The junction had 5 bases not matched to a gene; V was cut back by 8 bases and J by 5 bases. This CDR3 is built from 12 residues. The germline gives CDR1 WSHSY, CDR2 SAAADI. CDR3: CASRDSSTEAFF. The CDR3 nucleotides read TGCGCCAGCCGGGACAGCTCGACTGAAGCTTTCTTT.

The rearrangement uses TRBV6-1 and TRBJ1-2; D unclear. Trimming shortened V by 3 bases and J by 1 base, and 6 bases separated the two germline ends. This CDR3 region has 13 residues. CDR1 is MNHNS and CDR2 is SASEGT in the germline V gene. The CDR3 bases are TGTGCCAGCAGTGATAACTTTAACTATGGCTACACCTTC. This sequence encodes CASSDNFNYGYTF.

The chain recombines TRBV19 with TRBJ2-7, with a weak D call TRBD2 (7 bases). Trimming pared 10 bases from V and 4 bases from J, leaving 20 bases between. Germline CDR1 and CDR2: LNHDA and SQIVND (reference sequence). This CDR3 has 14 residues. The CDR3: CATSSLGGAYEQYF. The CDR3 bases are TGTGCCACCTCCTCCTTGGGGGGGGCATACGAGCAGTACTTC. Full variable domain (remainder filled in from reference TRBV19 and TRBJ2-7): DGGITQSPKYLFRKEGQNVTLSCEQNLNHDAMYWYRQDPGQGLRLIYYSQIVNDFQKGDIAEGYSVSREKKESFPLTVTSAQKNPTAFYLCATSSLGGAYEQYFGPGTRLTVT.

The rearrangement links TRBV27 to TRBJ1-2; D is ambiguous. Germline CDR1 is MNHEY and CDR2 is SMNVEV (reference sequence). The length of the CDR3 is 15 residues. Trimming left V 5 bases short and J 4 bases short, with 17 bases between. CDR3 residues: CASSLRGARTYGYTF. The CDR3 region has the DNA TGTGCCAGCAGTCTACGGGGAGCGCGGACCTATGGCTACACCTTC.

The J gene is TRBJ2-3, the V gene TRBV4-2, with 13 bases lining up with TRBD2. CDR1 is LGHNA and CDR2 is YNFKEQ in the germline V gene. The CDR3 loop spans 16 amino acids. Unmatched junction bases numbered 2, after V lost 3 bases and J lost 2 bases. The CDR3 bases are TGTGCCAGCAGCCAGGGGACTAGCGGGACCACAGATACGCAGTATTTT. Protein: CASSQGTSGTTDTQYF.

The chain carries TRBV7-9 and TRBJ1-2, with D unresolved. The CDR3 consists of 12 residues. Deletions cut 5 bases from V and 4 bases from J, with 8 bases between. Germline CDR1 reads SEHNR; CDR2 reads FQNEAQ (reference sequence). The DNA of the CDR3 is TGTGCCAGCAGCGCCGACACCTATGGCTACACCTTC. The encoded protein is CASSADTYGYTF.

This chain uses TRBV6-6 with TRBJ2-1, with 10 nucleotides matching TRBD2. This CDR3 region has 15 residues. Per the germline V gene, CDR1 is MNHNY and CDR2 is SVGAGI (reference sequence). Unmatched junction bases numbered 8, after V lost 4 bases and J lost 8 bases. The CDR3 spells CASSSSSGSTYEQFF. As DNA, the CDR3 is TGTGCCAGCAGTTCGTCTAGCGGGAGCACATATGAGCAGTTCTTC.

The chain links TRBV5-1 to TRBJ1-2, with D uncertain. Germline V gene lookup returns CDR1 SGHRS and CDR2 YFSETQ. This CDR3 contains 16 residues. Trimming pared 4 bases from V and 0 bases from J, leaving 16 bases between. The CDR3: CASSPSDTSTNYGYTF. Here the CDR3 DNA reads TGCGCCAGCAGCCCATCAGACACCTCCACTAACTATGGCTACACCTTC.